One sample yielded the 10 T cell receptor beta chains listed below, sequenced in a study of vaccination and CD4 T cells after COVID-19. These receptors are not linked to any known antigen. Cultured CD4+ T cells had their DNA profiled by the Oncomine TCR Beta short-read assay. Researchers extracted genomic DNA from CD4+ T cells that had been cultured. TCRdb recomputed calls from the PCR reads with MiXCR, one row per CDR3 protein. The data show 6,900 or so distinct CDR3 sequences, approximately 37% seen once. Treatment of the sample: approximately nine-day PBMC culture with coronavirus spike peptide pools or control peptides (ViraFEST assay). Before the COVID-19 pandemic (2011-2018), CD4+ T cells were obtained from the unexposed donor. Sequencing used CD4+ T cells from blood, cultured in vitro. All receptors come from a human donor in good health.

This clonotype appeared a few times. The chain combines TRBV2 with TRBJ1-2; D gene uncertain. CDR1 and CDR2 (germline): SNHLY, FYNNEI. The CDR3 has 14 residues. Trimming cost V 1 base and J 5 bases, with 11 bases left between them. CDR3: CASSEGNSLYGYTF. The CDR3 DNA reads TGTGCCAGCAGTGAAGGTAACTCGCTTTATGGCTACACCTTC.

This clonotype is labeled as medium-sized (0.01 to 0.1%). This rearrangement joins TRBV27 to TRBJ1-1; 7 nucleotides line up with TRBD1. The CDR3 consists of 15 residues. With V trimmed by 6 bases and J by 4 bases, 11 bases remained unmatched. Germline-derived CDR1 and CDR2 are MNHEY and SMNVEV (reference sequence). The CDR3: CASRILQQGSTEAFF. In nucleotides, the CDR3 is TGTGCCAGCAGAATATTACAACAGGGGAGCACTGAAGCTTTCTTT.

The rearrangement uses TRBV6-2 or TRBV6-3 and TRBJ2-5; D perhaps matches TRBD2 (5 bases). Per the germline V gene, CDR1 is MNHEY and CDR2 is SVGEGT. V lost 4 bases, J lost 6 bases, and 18 bases lay in between. The CDR3 has 15 amino acids. DNA for the CDR3: TGTGCCAGCAGTTTTGGAGCCGATAGCGTACAGACCCAGTACTTC. It yields the protein CASSFGADSVQTQYF.

The chain carries TRBV20-1 and TRBJ1-6; D remains unclear. V lost 0 bases, J lost 5 bases, and 11 bases lay in between. The CDR3 sequence is 15 residues long. Germline-derived CDR1 and CDR2 are DFQATT and SNEGSKA (reference sequence). CDR3 sequence: CSARDPGRNNSPLHF. The CDR3 DNA follows: TGCAGTGCTAGAGATCCCGGAAGAAATAATTCACCCCTCCACTTT.

This chain connects TRBV19 to TRBJ1-6; D remains unclear. CDR1 and CDR2 (germline): LNHDA, SQIVND (reference sequence). The CDR3 contains 14 residues. V lost 1 base to trimming and J lost 8 bases, with 9 bases between them. For the CDR3, the DNA is TGTGCCAGTAGTATAGTCCAGTTCGATTCACCCCTCCACTTT. It yields the protein CASSIVQFDSPLHF. The full variable domain, in which reference TRBV19 and TRBJ1-6 provide the parts outside the CDR3, is DGGITQSPKYLFRKEGQNVTLSCEQNLNHDAMYWYRQDPGQGLRLIYYSQIVNDFQKGDIAEGYSVSREKKESFPLTVTSAQKNPTAFYLCASSIVQFDSPLHFGNGTRLTVT.

The chain is built from TRBV29-1 and TRBJ2-2, with D perhaps matching TRBD1 (8 bases). Germline CDR1 is SQVTM and CDR2 is ANQGSEA. The CDR3 has 15 amino acids. Trimming removed 5 bases from V and 4 bases from J, with 17 bases in between. The CDR3 protein is CSVWGGTGRTGELFF. Written as DNA, the CDR3 is TGCAGCGTTTGGGGGGGGACAGGTCGCACCGGGGAGCTGTTTTTT.

This chain joins TRBV2 and TRBJ1-1; unclear D gene. In germline, CDR1 is SNHLY, CDR2 FYNNEI. The V and J ends lost 5 bases and 5 bases respectively, with 6 bases between them. The CDR3 covers 11 residues. The CDR3 bases are TGTGCCAGCAGTCAATGGACTGAAGCTTTCTTT. Its translation is CASSQWTEAFF.

The V and J genes are TRBV28 and TRBJ2-1; either TRBD1 or TRBD2 may supply D (6 bases each). This CDR3 comprises 18 residues. Germline assignment: CDR1 MDHEN and CDR2 SYDVKM. Trimming shortened V by 4 bases and J by 5 bases, and 24 bases separated the two germline ends. As DNA, the CDR3 is TGTGCCAGCAGTTCCATCCGGGGAGTAGGGGGGCCAAACAATGAGCAGTTCTTC. It encodes CASSSIRGVGGPNNEQFF.

This clonotype was observed a handful of times. The chain links TRBV5-3 to TRBJ1-6; D unresolved. TRBV5-3 is an ORF for which the function is uncertain. Trimming took 4 bases from V and 4 from J, leaving 6 bases between them. This CDR3 contains 13 residues. CDR3 in amino acids: CARSREYNSPLHF. DNA for the CDR3: TGTGCCAGAAGCCGAGAATATAATTCACCCCTCCACTTT.

In its sample, this clonotype was seen a few times. V gene TRBV20-1 combines with J gene TRBJ1-3, with a tentative D call TRBD1 (5 bases). Germline V lookup: CDR1 DFQATT, CDR2 SNEGSKA (reference sequence). V gave up 5 bases and J gave up 0 bases, with 8 bases separating them. The CDR3 has 13 residues. CDR3 in DNA: TGCAGTGCTTGGGACCTCTCTGGAAACACCATATATTTT. Translating it yields CSAWDLSGNTIYF.